A selection of T cell receptor beta chains follows, all from one sample in a study of shared clonotypes between healthy human individuals. Sequenced by immunoSEQ multiplex PCR; TCRdb stores in-frame clones only, minus some. The sample lists 2 million or so clones; about 95% were seen once. The sequenced sample was naive CD8+ T cells sorted from blood. Receptors originate from a man aged 18 to 30 in good health. The CDR3 runs from the conserved cysteine through the conserved F or W. The D gene is left open where the match is weak. Size values are once, few and many counts, or a class for expanded clones, and some rows have none.

d_gene	v_gene	j_gene	abundance	CDR3nt	CDR3aa
TRBD1	TRBV2	TRBJ2-7	-	TGTGCCCACGGAACGACAGGGGTGGGTGAGCAGTACTTC	CAHGTTGVGEQYF
-	TRBV7-9	TRBJ2-7	-	TGTGCCAGCAGCTTAGGGTCCCCGATCTACGAGCAGTACTTC	CASSLGSPIYEQYF
-	TRBV9	TRBJ2-6	-	TGTGCCAGCTCCACTGGCTCTGGGGCCAACGTCCTGACTTTC	CASSTGSGANVLTF
-	TRBV7-2	TRBJ2-7	-	TGTGCCAGCAGCTTAGGATTGAGGTACGAGCAGTACTTC	CASSLGLRYEQYF
-	TRBV7-6	TRBJ2-7	-	TGTGCCAGCAGTCCGAATAGGGGAGGCGAGCAGTACTTC	CASSPNRGGEQYF
-	TRBV29-1	TRBJ2-3	once	TGCAGCTCCTTATTCGGGGGCGCCGGGACAGATACGCAGTATTTT	CSSLFGGAGTDTQYF
TRBD1	TRBV6-1	TRBJ2-7	-	TGTGCCAGCAACCCGCTAGGGACAGGGATGCACGAGCAGTACTTC	CASNPLGTGMHEQYF
-	TRBV4-3	TRBJ1-2	-	TGCGCCAGCAGCCAAGATGACGCACGCATTGGCTACACCTTC	CASSQDDARIGYTF
-	TRBV15	TRBJ2-7	once	TGTGCCACCAGCAGAGAGGGAAACGAGCAGTACTTC	CATSREGNEQYF
-	TRBV27	TRBJ1-2	-	TGTGCCAGCAGACCGATCCTGGCAGTAGCCTATGGCTACACCTTC	CASRPILAVAYGYTF
-	TRBV6-1	TRBJ1-6	-	TGTGCCAGCAGTGAACCCACGGAAGCCTATAATTCACCCCTCCACTTT	CASSEPTEAYNSPLHF
-	TRBV28	TRBJ2-3	-	TGTGCCAGCAGTTTTAGGCTAGGCACAGATACGCAGTATTTT	CASSFRLGTDTQYF
-	TRBV6-1	TRBJ2-3	-	TGTGCCAGCAGTGAAGTTGAGGTTCTAGCGCCAGATACGCAGTATTTT	CASSEVEVLAPDTQYF
-	TRBV5-6	TRBJ2-2	-	TGTGCCAGCAGCTTCAGTGTCGGGGAGCTGTTTTTT	CASSFSVGELFF
-	TRBV7-9	TRBJ2-7	-	TGTGCCAGCAGCTTACCTGACGTGTACTACGAGCAGTACTTC	CASSLPDVYYEQYF
-	TRBV28	TRBJ2-7	-	TGTGCCAGCCACCAACAGGGTTGGGGCGAGCAGTACTTC	CASHQQGWGEQYF
-	TRBV5-8	TRBJ1-2	-	TGTGCCAGCAGCTTGGACCGACTACCTAACTATGGCTACACCTTC	CASSLDRLPNYGYTF
-	TRBV5-1	TRBJ2-5	-	TGCGCCAGCAGCTTGGCCGCAGGGAGGGAGACCCAGTACTTC	CASSLAAGRETQYF
-	TRBV28	TRBJ2-7	once	TGTGCCAGCAGTTTCAACCCTGACTCCTACGAGCAGTACTTC	CASSFNPDSYEQYF
TRBD2	TRBV5-6	TRBJ2-2	-	TGTGCCAGCGGCGGGAGATGGGACACCGGGGAGCTGTTTTTT	CASGGRWDTGELFF
-	TRBV7-9	TRBJ2-6	-	TGTGCCAGCAGCCCTGTGATAACATACGACAGGGCCAACGTCCTGACTTTC	CASSPVITYDRANVLTF
TRBD2	TRBV27	TRBJ2-5	-	TGTGCCAGCAGTTTATCGGGACTAGCGGGAGAGACCCAGTACTTC	CASSLSGLAGETQYF
TRBD1	TRBV5-1	TRBJ2-4	-	TGCGCCAGCAGCGACAGGGGGGACAAAAACATTCAGTACTTC	CASSDRGDKNIQYF
TRBD1	TRBV27	TRBJ2-7	-	TGTGCCAGCAGTTGGTCGTCGGGGGACAGGGATAATGAGCAGTACTTC	CASSWSSGDRDNEQYF
-	TRBV7-9	TRBJ2-5	-	TGTGCCAGCAGCTTCACAGGGACCACGAAGGAGACCCAGTACTTC	CASSFTGTTKETQYF
-	TRBV25-1	TRBJ2-7	-	TGTGCCAGCAGCCCGGACTCATTCGAGCAGTACTTC	CASSPDSFEQYF
-	TRBV28	TRBJ2-4	-	TGTGCCAGCTCCTCGGACTTGACCAAAAACATTCAGTACTTC	CASSSDLTKNIQYF
-	TRBV7-9	TRBJ1-4	-	TGTGCCAGCAGCCCAACGCCCGGACACGGCAATGAAAAACTGTTTTTT	CASSPTPGHGNEKLFF
TRBD2	TRBV4-1	TRBJ2-1	-	TGCGCCAGCAGTCCGGGACTAGCGGGAGACAATGAGCAGTTCTTC	CASSPGLAGDNEQFF
TRBD2	TRBV7-3	TRBJ2-1	-	TGTGCCAGCAGCCGAGGACTAGCGCCGGCCAATGAGCAGTTCTTC	CASSRGLAPANEQFF
-	TRBV5-1	TRBJ1-6	-	TGCGCCAGCAGCCCAAGGCCCACGGCCTATAATTCACCCCTCCACTTT	CASSPRPTAYNSPLHF
TRBD2	TRBV29-1	TRBJ2-1	once	TGCAGCGTTGACGGATTAGCGGGAGACTGGTACAATGAGCAGTTCTTC	CSVDGLAGDWYNEQFF
-	TRBV9	TRBJ1-3	once	TGTGCCAGCAGCGGGAACCGCGAGGGGACTGGAAACACCATATATTTT	CASSGNREGTGNTIYF
-	TRBV27	TRBJ2-7	-	TGTGCCAGCACTTCCGGCTACGAGCAGTACTTC	CASTSGYEQYF
-	TRBV9	TRBJ2-6	-	TGTGCCAGCAGCGGTCGAGGGGCTGGGGCCAACGTCCTGACTTTC	CASSGRGAGANVLTF
-	TRBV10-3	TRBJ1-6	-	TGTGCCATCAGTGAATACAGGGTAAATTCACCCCTCCACTTT	CAISEYRVNSPLHF
TRBD2	TRBV10-1	TRBJ2-1	-	TGCGCCAGCAGCGGGGGGAGCTCCTACAATGAGCAGTTCTTC	CASSGGSSYNEQFF
-	TRBV7-6	TRBJ2-7	-	TGTGCCAGCAGCTTAACGGACAATGCCTACGAGCAGTACTTC	CASSLTDNAYEQYF
-	TRBV7-3	TRBJ1-5	-	TGTGCCAGCACGACCCAGCATTTT	CASTTQHF
TRBD1	TRBV27	TRBJ2-7	once	TGTGCCAGCAGACCGCCGTTGGGACAGGAGTACGAGCAGTACTTC	CASRPPLGQEYEQYF
-	TRBV9	TRBJ1-5	-	TGTGCCAGCAGCGTAGGGGGGTCGGGTCAGCCCCAGCATTTT	CASSVGGSGQPQHF
-	TRBV6-6	TRBJ1-5	-	TGTGCCAGCAGCAATCAGCCCCAGCATTTT	CASSNQPQHF
-	TRBV5-1	TRBJ2-7	-	TGCGCCAGCAGCTTGGTTCGGGACGGGGCCTACGAGCAGTACTTC	CASSLVRDGAYEQYF
-	TRBV28	TRBJ1-4	once	TGTGCCAGCAGTTTAAACACCGGGAGGGGGGCCGAGGAAAAACTGTTTTTT	CASSLNTGRGAEEKLFF
-	TRBV7-9	TRBJ2-1	-	TGTGCCAGCAGCTTAGCACGCGCCCAAGAGCAGTTCTTC	CASSLARAQEQFF
-	TRBV6-6	TRBJ2-3	-	TGTGCCACACGGGCATGGGCAACAGATACGCAGTATTTT	CATRAWATDTQYF
-	TRBV28	TRBJ2-3	-	TGTGCCAGCAGTTTTAGTGAGGATACGCAGTATTTT	CASSFSEDTQYF
-	TRBV6-5	TRBJ2-7	few	TGTGCCAGCAGTTACTCGACAGACTACGAGCAGTACTTC	CASSYSTDYEQYF
-	TRBV27	TRBJ2-7	once	TGTGCCAGCAGTTTCTCCGGTGTATCCTACGAGCAGTACTTC	CASSFSGVSYEQYF
-	TRBV7-9	TRBJ2-7	-	TGTGCCAGCAGCTATACAGGGTCCTACGAGCAGTACTTC	CASSYTGSYEQYF
TRBD2	TRBV4-3	TRBJ2-7	-	TGCGCCAGCAGCCAGAGCAGTGGGACTAGCGGGATGGGGCAGTACTTC	CASSQSSGTSGMGQYF
-	TRBV30	TRBJ2-7	-	TGTGCCTGGAGTGTTTTATCCGGGGACGAGCAGTACTTC	CAWSVLSGDEQYF
-	TRBV4-1	TRBJ1-1	-	TGCGCCAGCAGCCAAGTACAGGGAATTATGAACACTGAAGCTTTCTTT	CASSQVQGIMNTEAFF
-	TRBV28	TRBJ2-3	-	TGTGCCAGCAGTTCCTCTAGCGTAGGTCCCACAGATACGCAGTATTTT	CASSSSSVGPTDTQYF
-	TRBV19	TRBJ1-2	-	TGTGCCAGTACCCTCACTCAGGGACTGAACTATGGCTACACCTTC	CASTLTQGLNYGYTF
-	TRBV14	TRBJ1-2	-	TGTGCCAGCAGCCAGGAGACAGGATTCTATGGCTACACCTTC	CASSQETGFYGYTF
-	TRBV11-2	TRBJ1-2	-	TGTGCCAGCAGCTTAGGTTTCGGGAGAGGGCTCTATGGCTACACCTTC	CASSLGFGRGLYGYTF
-	TRBV5-8	TRBJ1-1	-	TGTGCCAGCAGCGTAACATTGAACACTGAAGCTTTCTTT	CASSVTLNTEAFF
TRBD1	TRBV7-2	TRBJ1-1	-	TGTGCCAGCAGCCCATGGGTCTTGGACAGGAGCAACACTGAAGCTTTCTTT	CASSPWVLDRSNTEAFF
-	TRBV15	TRBJ1-1	-	TGTGCCACCAGCATCGACCTACATGAAGCTTTCTTT	CATSIDLHEAFF